This T cell receptor (beta chain) originates from a study of T cell repertoires and Cas9 in healthy adults. Per the germline V gene, CDR1 is MNHEY and CDR2 is SMNVEV (reference sequence). J gave up 6 bases and V 5 bases, and 5 bases lay outside the gene matches. The CDR3 totals 14 residues. Clones were sequenced by immunoSEQ multiplex PCR, and TCRdb holds only the in-frame ones, with some missing. The repertoire includes some 20,000 clones, 91% of them detected once, and about 1.6% sits in the top ten. Sequencing was carried out using CD4+ effector T cells (CD127+, CD25-, CD137-, CD154-) from PBMCs; culture status not recorded. This chain uses TRBV27 with TRBJ2-2, with 8 bases fitting TRBD1. This clonotype was obtained from a human donor in good health. In nucleotides, the CDR3 is TGTGCCAGCAGTACCGACAGGGGACCCGGGGAGCTGTTTTTT. It yields the protein CASSTDRGPGELFF.